Listed here are 25 T cell receptor beta chains from one sample, sequenced in a study of T cells after yellow fever vaccination. A single record per CDR3 protein comes from TCRdb applying MiXCR to the 5' RACE reads. The sample lists under 300,000 distinct CDR3 sequences, approximately 12% occurring once. Source: CD4+ T cells sorted from PBMCs, taken 45 days after the yellow fever booster vaccination. The source of these receptors is a man younger than 45 who received the YFV17D yellow fever vaccine.

Only a few counts were recorded for this clonotype. This chain links TRBV20-1 with TRBJ2-7, with D perhaps TRBD1 (6 bases). Germline values: CDR1 DFQATT, CDR2 SNEGSKA (reference sequence). V was trimmed by 6 bases and J by 1 base, leaving 10 bases between them. The CDR3 consists of 12 residues. Here the CDR3 reads CSAKTGSYEQYF. The DNA of the CDR3 is TGCAGTGCCAAGACAGGTTCCTACGAGCAGTACTTC.

This clonotype was seen only a few times. Since a much larger clone is just one base distant, this may be a read error. The rearrangement links TRBV20-1 to TRBJ2-2; 7 bases agree with TRBD2. V trimming: 3 bases; J trimming: 1 base; junction bases outside the gene matches: 2. The CDR3 sequence is 14 residues long. Germline-derived CDR1 and CDR2 are DFQATT and SNEGSKA (reference sequence). CDR3: CSARTSRNTGELFF. The DNA for the CDR3 is TGCAGTGCTAGGACTAGCAGGAACACCGGGGAGCTGTTTTTT.

The rearrangement joins TRBV20-1 to TRBJ2-3, with 7 bases aligning to TRBD2. Germline V gene sequence: CDR1 DFQATT, CDR2 SNEGSKA (reference sequence). V dropped 1 base and J dropped 5; count of bases not matched to a gene: 6. The CDR3 spans 14 residues. CDR3 loop: CSARGLADKDTQYF. CDR3 DNA: TGCAGTGCTAGAGGACTAGCAGATAAAGATACGCAGTATTTT.

The rearrangement links TRBV7-2 to TRBJ2-3, with a tentative D call TRBD2 (6 bases). The CDR3 has 16 residues. The germline V gene has CDR1 SGHTA and CDR2 FQGNSA. The ends were cut back, 3 bases at V and 1 base at J, with 14 bases in the middle. This CDR3 reads CASSLGLGAGTDTQYF. The CDR3 nucleotides are TGTGCCAGCAGCTTGGGACTCGGAGCGGGCACAGATACGCAGTATTTT.

This chain connects TRBV30 to TRBJ2-5, with 7 bases identical to TRBD2. The V and J ends lost 2 bases and 5 bases, in that order; junction bases with no gene match: 5. The CDR3 has 13 residues. Germline CDR1 and CDR2: GTSNPN and SVGIG (reference sequence). The CDR3 sequence is CAWSRASGETQYF. In DNA form, the CDR3 reads TGTGCCTGGAGTAGGGCTAGCGGTGAGACCCAGTACTTC.

There are a few counts of this clonotype. This chain uses TRBV24-1 with TRBJ2-1; D perhaps matches TRBD1 (5 bases). CDR3 length equals 16 residues. V was shortened by 0 bases and J by 6 bases, with 14 bases between the two germline ends. Germline V gene data show CDR1 as KGHDR and CDR2 as SFDVKD. CDR3 protein: CATSDLVQGGRNEQFF. As DNA, the CDR3 is TGTGCCACCAGTGATTTGGTCCAGGGTGGGCGCAATGAGCAGTTCTTC.

This clonotype turned up a few times. The V gene is TRBV28, the J gene TRBJ2-7; possibly TRBD1 for D (5 bases). V lost 5 bases, J lost 6 bases, and 17 bases lay in between. This CDR3 has 14 amino acids. Germline CDR1 and CDR2: MDHEN and SYDVKM. The CDR3 DNA follows: TGTGCCAGCAGTGCCCGGCAGGGATTGCCCGAGCAGTACTTC. This sequence encodes CASSARQGLPEQYF.

The rearrangement uses TRBV6-5 and TRBJ1-4; D possibly corresponds to TRBD1 (5 bases). The ends were cut back, 0 bases at V and 8 bases at J, with 13 bases in the middle. The CDR3 has 15 amino acids. Germline V gene data show CDR1 as MNHEY and CDR2 as SVGAGI. This CDR3 reads CASSYSSGRGEKLFF. The CDR3, as DNA: TGTGCCAGCAGTTACTCGTCAGGGAGAGGGGAAAAACTGTTTTTT.

The rearrangement uses TRBV7-2 and TRBJ2-1; D uncertain. This CDR3 spans 14 amino acids. The V gene's germline CDR1 is SGHTA and CDR2 FQGNSA. Trimming stripped 1 base from V and 8 bases from J, with 12 bases between. Here the CDR3 reads CASSLGWSFDEQFF. In DNA, the CDR3 is TGTGCCAGCAGCTTAGGTTGGAGTTTCGATGAGCAGTTCTTC. The full variable domain, with the rest looked up from reference TRBV7-2 and TRBJ2-1, is GAGVSQSPSNKVTEKGKDVELRCDPISGHTALYWYRQSLGQGLEFLIYFQGNSAPDKSGLPSDRFSAERTGGSVSTLTIQRTQQEDSAVYLCASSLGWSFDEQFFGPGTRLTVL.

This clonotype has a count of ten or more. The chain carries TRBV12-3 or TRBV12-4 and TRBJ1-4; D is uncertain. The CDR3 loop spans 15 amino acids. Deletions cut 3 bases from V and 3 bases from J, with 11 bases between. The CDR3 region is CASSFAATANEKLFF. DNA of the CDR3: TGTGCCAGCAGTTTCGCGGCAACGGCTAATGAAAAACTGTTTTTT.

This clonotype was seen only a few times. V usage is TRBV20-1 and J usage is TRBJ2-4, with 7 bases lining up with TRBD1. The CDR3 is 14 residues long. CDR1 DFQATT and CDR2 SNEGSKA come from the germline V gene (reference sequence). V trimming: 6 bases; J trimming: 14 bases; junction bases outside the gene matches: 19. The CDR3 nucleotides read TGCAGTGCCTCCCACCTCCCTACAGGGGCCCGGAAGTACTTC. Translated: CSASHLPTGARKYF.

This chain joins TRBV7-2 and TRBJ2-3; a weak D match, TRBD1 (6 bases). Germline CDR1 SGHTA, CDR2 FQGNSA. There are 14 residues in the CDR3. Trimming cost V 3 bases and J 6 bases, with 13 bases left between them. CDR3 loop: CASSLFSGADTQYF. The CDR3 DNA is TGTGCCAGCAGCTTGTTTTCAGGGGCGGATACGCAGTATTTT.

This clonotype was seen repeatedly, ten times or more. As DNA, the CDR3 is TGTGCCACTCCGGGGGCAGATACGCAGTATTTT. Its protein product is CATPGADTQYF. The chain links TRBV7-2 to TRBJ2-3; tentative D call: TRBD2 (6 bases). CDR3 length: 11 residues. Germline CDR1 and CDR2: SGHTA and FQGNSA. Trimming pared 10 bases from V and 4 bases from J, leaving 9 bases between.

The rearrangement uses TRBV20-1 and TRBJ2-5; possibly TRBD1 for D (6 bases). Looked up from germline, CDR1 is DFQATT and CDR2 is SNEGSKA (reference sequence). The CDR3 covers 11 residues. The CDR3 sequence: CCVGQQETQYF. The DNA for the CDR3 is TGCTGTGTTGGACAGCAAGAGACCCAGTACTTC.

The rearrangement links TRBV12-3 or TRBV12-4 to TRBJ2-1; D call uncertain. V was shortened by 6 bases and J by 2 bases, with 11 bases between the two germline ends. The CDR3 covers 14 residues. CDR3 sequence (DNA): TGTGCCAGCAGCGCTAGGGTGACCTACAATGAGCAGTTCTTC. Protein product: CASSARVTYNEQFF.

The CDR3 DNA reads as TGCGCCAGCAGCCAAGATTACGCTAGCGGGATGGCGAATGAGCAGTTCTTC. Translation: CASSQDYASGMANEQFF. The J gene is TRBJ2-1, the V gene TRBV4-3; 9 bases match TRBD2. The CDR3 loop spans 17 amino acids. Trimming at V came to 0 bases and at J to 7 bases, leaving 10 bases not matched to a gene. The germline CDR1 and CDR2 sequences are LGHNA and YSLEER.

V is TRBV5-1 and J is TRBJ2-2, with 10 nucleotides matching TRBD1. Trimming cost V 4 bases and J 4 bases; bases outside gene matches: 7. This CDR3 is built from 16 residues. Germline values: CDR1 SGHRS, CDR2 YFSETQ. This CDR3 reads CASSVAGTGVTGELFF. In DNA, the CDR3 is TGCGCCAGCAGCGTCGCCGGGACAGGGGTCACCGGGGAGCTGTTTTTT.

The genes are TRBV29-1 and TRBJ1-2; D unresolved. Germline-derived CDR1 and CDR2 are SQVTM and ANQGSEA. The CDR3 sequence is 13 residues long. Trimming took off 4 bases at V and 3 bases at J, with 12 bases between the two ends. This chain's CDR3 is CSVAPSADYGYTF. In DNA, the CDR3 is TGCAGCGTTGCGCCCAGCGCGGACTATGGCTACACCTTC.

V usage is TRBV10-3 and J usage is TRBJ2-2; perhaps TRBD2 as D (5 bases). V shed 2 bases and J shed 6 bases, with 7 bases lying between them. The germline V gene encodes CDR1 ENHRY and CDR2 SYGVKD. The CDR3 extends over 13 amino acids. The CDR3, as DNA: TGTGCCATCAGTGAGCGGGAATCCGGGGAGCTGTTTTTT. It codes for CAISERESGELFF.

This clonotype came up a few times. This chain connects TRBV30 to TRBJ1-1; 7 bases are a match to TRBD1. Germline V CDR1 and CDR2: GTSNPN, SVGIG (reference sequence). This CDR3 has 15 residues. J gave up 10 bases and V 0 bases, and 14 bases lay outside the gene matches. The CDR3 region is CAWSVFYGQAGRAFF. CDR3 nucleotides: TGTGCCTGGAGTGTTTTTTACGGACAGGCCGGACGAGCTTTCTTT.

This clonotype was counted only a few times. V is TRBV12-3 or TRBV12-4 and J is TRBJ2-3, with D uncertain. There are 13 residues in the CDR3. The V end was cut by 9 bases, the J end by 2 bases, with 12 bases between. The CDR3 is CASRWGYTDTQYF. The DNA of the CDR3 is TGTGCCAGTAGGTGGGGATACACAGATACGCAGTATTTT.

In this sample, this clonotype turned up a few times. The chain links TRBV5-1 to TRBJ2-1, with TRBD1 matching 8 bases. V trimming: 4 bases; J trimming: 2 bases; junction bases outside the gene matches: 8. The CDR3 is made up of 16 amino acids. Germline values: CDR1 SGHRS, CDR2 YFSETQ. CDR3 in DNA: TGCGCCAGCAGCCAGGACAGGGCAGGACCCTACAATGAGCAGTTCTTC. As protein: CASSQDRAGPYNEQFF.

This clonotype appeared a few times. The chain has TRBV7-3 and TRBJ2-3, with D maybe TRBD2 (5 bases). V gave up 3 bases and J gave up 3 bases, with 13 bases separating them. This CDR3 is 15 amino acids long. The germline V gene encodes CDR1 SGHTA and CDR2 FQGTGA. CDR3 protein: CASSFGDGRTDTQYF. The CDR3 region has the DNA TGTGCCAGCAGCTTCGGGGATGGTAGGACAGATACGCAGTATTTT.

V usage is TRBV7-2 and J usage is TRBJ2-3, with TRBD2 identical over 9 bases. CDR1 is SGHTA and CDR2 is FQGNSA in the germline V gene. The CDR3 runs 15 residues. V shed 6 bases, J shed 4 bases, and the junction held 8 bases outside the gene matches. CDR3 coding DNA: TGTGCCAGCAGTTTTAGCGGGAGTAGCCCAGATACGCAGTATTTT. Protein product: CASSFSGSSPDTQYF. Variable domain in full (rest from reference TRBV7-2 and TRBJ2-3): GAGVSQSPSNKVTEKGKDVELRCDPISGHTALYWYRQSLGQGLEFLIYFQGNSAPDKSGLPSDRFSAERTGGSVSTLTIQRTQQEDSAVYLCASSFSGSSPDTQYFGPGTRLTVL.

In this sample, this clonotype turned up a few times. The genes are TRBV29-1 and TRBJ2-7; the D gene is possibly TRBD2 (6 bases). Germline V CDR1 and CDR2: SQVTM, ANQGSEA. V shed 7 bases and J shed 3 bases, with 13 bases lying between them. The CDR3 runs to 12 residues. CDR3 nucleotide sequence: TGCAGCGCCGGGACTCCCAGCTACGAGCAGTACTTC. This codes for CSAGTPSYEQYF.